Listed here is a single TCR beta chain. Antigen specificity is unknown. Deletions cut 0 bases from V and 6 bases from J, with 11 bases between. This CDR3 comprises 14 residues. CDR1 MNHEY and CDR2 SVGAGI come from the germline V gene. Researchers took RNA transcripts and amplified the TCR beta CDR3 regions from them. In the first-round RT-PCR of the TCR CDR3, the HTBI primer set was used. TCRdb used MiXCR to reprocess the multiplex PCR reads, holding one entry per CDR3 protein. The table lists around 500,000 distinct CDR3 sequences, 20% to 25% of them singletons, with 45% to 55% in the top ten. Not enrolled were patients with uncontrolled infection, other autoimmune disease, pregnancy or lactation. Clinical symptoms, serum thyroxine, TRAb, thyroid ultrasound and orbital computed tomography informed diagnoses. The data derive from a study of T cells in Graves' hyperthyroidism and ophthalmopathy. The wider study: At initial diagnosis, before any treatment had begun, peripheral blood was obtained. The study's findings and limits: Researchers found most expanded thyroid clonotypes above 0.001 in blood as well.

Sequencing was done on a sample of blood. This chain connects TRBV6-5 to TRBJ1-1; tentatively, D is TRBD1 (5 bases). The source is a woman between 65 and 79 years old with Graves' ophthalmopathy. DNA for the CDR3: TGTGCCAGCAGTTACTCTACAGGTCTCGCTGAAGCTTTCTTT. It codes for CASSYSTGLAEAFF.